The clone carrying this TCR beta chain occurred a few times. Its antigen is not known. No fewer than 6 micrograms of total RNA were isolated from every sample. The CDR3 consists of 14 residues. Germline V gene lookup returns CDR1 SGHTA and CDR2 FQGNSA. Between the trimmed V and J ends, which lost 3 bases and 8 bases, there was a span of 14 bases. This sample is drawn from a study of blood T cells in healthy people across ages. Overall study results and limits: Diversity figures derived from one million T cells were judged to underestimate the true value. Age advanced and TCR beta diversity per million T cells fell, roughly linearly. Naive T cell percentage and TCR beta diversity correlated strongly.

Together with a sample-barcoded 5' primer, a J-beta primer mix was included in a second PCR lasting roughly 6 to 12 cycles. TCRdb called the 5' RACE reads again in MiXCR, with one record for every CDR3 protein. The repertoire consists of over 1.5 million distinct CDR3 sequences, with 40% to 55% occurring once and the leading ten covering about 2.1%. Material: blood. The chain joins TRBV7-2 to TRBJ2-1, with D tentatively TRBD1 (5 bases). This receptor was taken from a woman between 40 and 55 years old in good health. The CDR3 sequence is CASSLGPAMDEQFF. As DNA, the CDR3 is TGTGCCAGCAGCTTGGGGCCTGCGATGGATGAGCAGTTCTTC.